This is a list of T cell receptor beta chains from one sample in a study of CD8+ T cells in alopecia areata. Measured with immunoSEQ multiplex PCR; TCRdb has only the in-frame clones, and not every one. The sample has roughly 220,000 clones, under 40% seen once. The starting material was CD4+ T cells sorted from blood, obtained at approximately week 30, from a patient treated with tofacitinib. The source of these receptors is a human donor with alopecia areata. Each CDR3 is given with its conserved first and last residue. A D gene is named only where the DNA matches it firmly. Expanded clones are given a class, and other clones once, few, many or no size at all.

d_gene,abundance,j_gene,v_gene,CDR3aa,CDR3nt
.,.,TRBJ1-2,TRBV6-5,CASSYQGRMEGYTF,TGTGCCAGCAGTTATCAGGGAAGAATGGAGGGCTACACCTTC
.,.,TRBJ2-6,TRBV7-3,CASSRTPGANVLTF,TGTGCCAGCAGCCGAACCCCTGGGGCCAACGTCCTGACTTTC
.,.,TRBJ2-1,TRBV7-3,CASSPDPLGIGEQFF,TGTGCCAGCAGCCCAGATCCTCTGGGTATTGGTGAGCAGTTCTTC
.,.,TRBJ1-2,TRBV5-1,CASSPGESYGYTF,TGCGCCAGCAGTCCGGGGGAGAGCTATGGCTACACCTTC
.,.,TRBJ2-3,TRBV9,CASRRDSSTDTQYF,TGTGCCAGCAGGCGGGATTCTAGCACAGATACGCAGTATTTT
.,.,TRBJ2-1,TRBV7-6,CASTSYGVYNEQFF,TGTGCCAGCACCAGCTACGGGGTCTACAATGAGCAGTTCTTC
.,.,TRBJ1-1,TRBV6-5,CASSETPTHTEAFF,TGTGCCAGCAGTGAAACACCTACGCACACTGAAGCTTTCTTT
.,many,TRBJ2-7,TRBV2,CASSGHYEQYF,TGTGCCAGCAGTGGCCACTACGAGCAGTACTTC
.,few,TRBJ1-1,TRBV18,CASSIGENTEAFF,TGTGCCAGCTCAATTGGCGAGAACACTGAAGCTTTCTTT
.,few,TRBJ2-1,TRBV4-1,CASSQRWEKRFF,TGCGCCAGCAGCCAAAGATGGGAGAAACGGTTCTTC
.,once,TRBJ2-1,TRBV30,CAWSVYRPIRRQGNEQFF,TGTGCCTGGAGTGTATATCGTCCGATCCGACGCCAGGGGAATGAGCAGTTCTTC
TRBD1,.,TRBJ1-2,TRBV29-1,CSVEEGQGNYGYTF,TGCAGCGTTGAAGAGGGACAGGGGAACTATGGCTACACCTTC
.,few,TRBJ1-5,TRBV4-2,CASSQGLQPQHF,TGTGCCAGCAGCCAAGGACTGCAGCCCCAGCATTTT
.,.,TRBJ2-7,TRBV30,CAWTQGTYEQYF,TGTGCCTGGACACAGGGAACCTACGAGCAGTACTTC
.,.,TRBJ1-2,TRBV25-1,CASSSQGYGYTF,TGTGCCAGCAGCTCACAGGGCTATGGCTACACCTTC
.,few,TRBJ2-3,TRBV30,CAWSAGASDTQYF,TGTGCCTGGAGTGCCGGAGCATCAGATACGCAGTATTTT
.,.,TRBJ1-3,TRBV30,CAWSPQGNTIYF,TGTGCCTGGAGTCCCCAGGGAAACACCATATATTTT
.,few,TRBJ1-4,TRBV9,CASSRGAVERLFF,TGTGCCAGCAGCCGAGGGGCAGTAGAAAGACTGTTTTTT
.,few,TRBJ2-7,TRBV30,CAWRGNSYEQYF,TGTGCCTGGAGAGGCAATTCCTACGAGCAGTACTTC
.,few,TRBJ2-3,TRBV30,CAWTHPGRTPTDTQYF,TGTGCCTGGACCCACCCTGGTAGAACCCCCACAGATACGCAGTATTTT
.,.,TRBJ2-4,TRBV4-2,CASSQSSGPKNIQYF,TGTGCCAGCAGCCAGTCGTCAGGGCCCAAAAACATTCAGTACTTC
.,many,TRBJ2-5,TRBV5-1,CASGRTGETQYF,TGCGCCAGCGGCCGCACTGGAGAGACCCAGTACTTC
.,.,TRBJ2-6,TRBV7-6,CASSPRTVSSGANVLTF,TGTGCCAGCAGCCCCCGGACAGTAAGCTCTGGGGCCAACGTCCTGACTTTC
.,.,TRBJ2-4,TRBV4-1,CASSQERTNIQYF,TGCGCCAGCAGCCAAGAACGGACAAACATTCAGTACTTC
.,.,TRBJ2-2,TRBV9,CASSVGFVTDTGELFF,TGTGCCAGCAGCGTAGGTTTTGTTACTGACACCGGGGAGCTGTTTTTT
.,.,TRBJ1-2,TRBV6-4,CASRAGTSGYTF,TGTGCCAGCAGGGCTGGGACAAGCGGCTACACCTTC
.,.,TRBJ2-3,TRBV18,CASSVSSTDTQYF,TGTGCCAGCTCAGTTAGCAGCACAGATACGCAGTATTTT
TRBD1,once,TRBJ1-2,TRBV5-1,CASSLGDRNYGYTF,TGCGCCAGCAGCTTGGGGGACAGGAACTATGGCTACACCTTC
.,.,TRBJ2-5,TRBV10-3,CAISEGQETQYF,TGTGCCATCAGTGAGGGACAAGAGACCCAGTACTTC
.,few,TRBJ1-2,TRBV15,CATSRSSFYGYTF,TGTGCCACCAGCAGAAGCAGTTTCTATGGCTACACCTTC
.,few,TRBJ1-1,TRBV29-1,CSVRGRAGPEAFF,TGCAGCGTTAGGGGACGAGCTGGTCCTGAAGCTTTCTTT
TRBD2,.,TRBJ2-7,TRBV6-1,CASRRDTSGGYEQYF,TGTGCCAGCAGGAGAGATACTAGCGGGGGTTACGAGCAGTACTTC
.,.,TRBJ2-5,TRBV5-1,CASSLDGQETQYF,TGCGCCAGCAGCTTGGACGGCCAAGAGACCCAGTACTTC
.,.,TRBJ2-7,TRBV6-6,CASTQRTGTHSYEQYF,TGTGCCAGCACCCAGAGAACCGGGACTCACTCCTACGAGCAGTACTTC
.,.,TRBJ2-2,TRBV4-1,CASSQDDLATGELFF,TGTGCCAGCAGCCAGGACGATCTGGCTACCGGGGAGCTGTTTTTT
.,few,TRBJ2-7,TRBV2,CATSQGYEQYF,TGTGCCACCTCACAGGGATACGAGCAGTACTTC
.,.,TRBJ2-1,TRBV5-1,CASSLVPENNEQFF,TGCGCCAGCAGCTTGGTTCCGGAAAACAATGAGCAGTTCTTC
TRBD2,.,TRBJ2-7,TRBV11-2,CASSLASGIWSYEQYF,TGTGCCAGCAGCTTAGCTAGCGGGATTTGGTCCTACGAGCAGTACTTC
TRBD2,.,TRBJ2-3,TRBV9,CASSAGTSGRDTQYF,TGTGCCAGCAGCGCAGGGACTAGCGGGCGAGATACGCAGTATTTT
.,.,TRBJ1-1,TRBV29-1,CSVGSGNTEAFF,TGCAGCGTTGGATCGGGAAACACTGAAGCTTTCTTT
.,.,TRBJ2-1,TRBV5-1,CASSLDGHNEQFF,TGCGCCAGCAGCTTAGACGGACACAATGAGCAGTTCTTC
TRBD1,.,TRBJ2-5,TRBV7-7,CASTLHIDRGETQYF,TGTGCCAGCACACTACATATTGACAGGGGAGAGACCCAGTACTTC
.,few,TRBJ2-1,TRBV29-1,CSVEKGGGEGGNEQFF,TGCAGCGTTGAAAAGGGCGGAGGGGAGGGGGGCAATGAGCAGTTCTTC
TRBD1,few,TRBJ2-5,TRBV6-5,CASTRDREETQYF,TGTGCCAGCACCCGGGACAGGGAAGAGACCCAGTACTTC
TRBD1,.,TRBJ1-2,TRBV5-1,CASSRDSNYGYTF,TGCGCCAGCAGCAGGGACAGCAACTATGGCTACACCTTC
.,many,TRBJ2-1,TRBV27,CATLIGASGAYGEQFF,TGTGCCACCCTCATTGGGGCCTCGGGGGCATACGGTGAGCAGTTCTTC
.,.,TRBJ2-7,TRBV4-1,CASSQQGVQYF,TGCGCCAGCAGCCAGCAGGGAGTGCAGTACTTC
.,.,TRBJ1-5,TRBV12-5,CASGLAGDDQPQHF,TGTGCTAGTGGTTTGGCAGGGGATGATCAGCCCCAGCATTTT
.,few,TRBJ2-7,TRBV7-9,CASSAGSYEQYF,TGTGCCAGCAGTGCAGGATCCTACGAGCAGTACTTC
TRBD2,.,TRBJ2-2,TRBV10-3,CAISELAGVDGELFF,TGTGCCATCAGTGAGTTAGCGGGAGTGGACGGGGAGCTGTTTTTT
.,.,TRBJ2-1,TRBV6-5,CASSYSGSYNEQFF,TGTGCCAGCAGTTATAGTGGCTCCTACAATGAGCAGTTCTTC
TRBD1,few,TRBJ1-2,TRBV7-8,CASSSWGQENYGYTF,TGTGCCAGCAGCTCATGGGGACAGGAGAACTATGGCTACACCTTC